These 31 T cell receptor beta chains originate from one sample sequenced in a study of OX40 agonist ivuxolimab in advanced cancers. Method: immunoSEQ multiplex PCR; TCRdb's copy keeps in-frame clones and lacks some. The table records 24,000 or so clones, more than 75% of them present only once. Material: CD4+ or CD8+ T cells sorted from blood, obtained in a trial of the OX40 agonist ivuxolimab. These receptor sequences come from an adult with an advanced solid tumor such as melanoma, head and neck, liver or kidney cancer.

The gene calls are TRBV5-4 and TRBJ2-7; 8 bases agree with TRBD1. Germline loops: CDR1 SGHNT, CDR2 YYREEE (reference sequence). V dropped 2 bases and J dropped 7; count of bases not matched to a gene: 11. CDR3 size: 15 residues. Here the CDR3 reads CASSFETGAPGEQYF. CDR3 bases: TGTGCCAGCAGCTTCGAGACAGGGGCCCCCGGGGAGCAGTACTTC.

CDR3 sequence (DNA): TGTGCCAGCAGCCCCCGTTGGGGGCCGGCCACCGGGGAGCTGTTTTTT. Amino acid sequence: CASSPRWGPATGELFF. This chain links TRBV7-9 with TRBJ2-2; TRBD1 might be the D (6 bases). Trimming removed 5 bases from V and 4 bases from J, with 17 bases in between. Germline values: CDR1 SEHNR, CDR2 FQNEAQ (reference sequence). The CDR3 is 16 residues long.

J is TRBJ2-2 and V is TRBV9; TRBD2 might be the D (6 bases). The germline V gene encodes CDR1 SGDLS and CDR2 YYNGEE. Trimming left V 4 bases short and J 4 bases short, with 17 bases between. The CDR3 extends over 16 amino acids. CDR3 sequence (DNA): TGTGCCAGCAGCCCCCGGGACTTCCCGAGCACCGGGGAGCTGTTTTTT. Translation gives CASSPRDFPSTGELFF.

Written as DNA, the CDR3 is TGTGCCAGCAGCTTAGTATGGACTAGCGGGCACCCCGGAGAGACCCAGTACTTC. Its protein is CASSLVWTSGHPGETQYF. This chain joins TRBV7-6 and TRBJ2-5; 11 bases are a match to TRBD2. V lost 1 base and J lost 4; bases outside the gene matches: 11. This CDR3 contains 18 residues. Per germline, CDR1 SGHVS and CDR2 FNYEAQ.

This sequence joins TRBV6-5 and TRBJ1-2; 8 bases are a match to TRBD1. From germline, CDR1 is MNHEY and CDR2 SVGAGI. With 4 bases clipped from V and 7 bases from J, the junction kept 5 bases outside the gene matches. This CDR3 is built from 13 residues. CDR3 DNA: TGTGCCAGCAGTTTGGACAGGGAGAGTGGCTACACCTTC. It codes for CASSLDRESGYTF.

J is TRBJ2-7 and V is TRBV27; a possible D gene is TRBD1 (5 bases). Trimming took off 2 bases at V and 5 bases at J, with 13 bases between the two ends. Germline-derived CDR1 and CDR2 are MNHEY and SMNVEV (reference sequence). The length of the CDR3 is 14 residues. CDR3 coding DNA: TGTGCCAGCAGTTTAGCAGGGATTCAGCACGAGCAGTACTTC. Protein sequence: CASSLAGIQHEQYF.

This chain links TRBV19 with TRBJ1-4; the D is unclear. The CDR3 loop spans 16 amino acids. V was clipped by 10 bases and J by 0 bases, with 18 bases between them. The V gene's germline CDR1 is LNHDA and CDR2 SQIVND (reference sequence). DNA for the CDR3: TGTGCCACAAGGATGGCTATAGCGGCAACTAATGAAAAACTGTTTTTT. Translation: CATRMAIAATNEKLFF.

V is TRBV4-1 and J is TRBJ1-4, with D possibly matching TRBD1 (5 bases). V shed 3 bases and J shed 8 bases, with 16 bases lying between them. Germline CDR1 MGHRA, CDR2 YSYEKL. This CDR3 spans 15 amino acids. CDR3 sequence reads: CASSQGLPRGEKLFF. The CDR3 nucleotides read TGCGCCAGCAGCCAGGGTCTACCCCGGGGCGAAAAACTGTTTTTT.

The V and J genes are TRBV2 and TRBJ2-2, with 9 bases identical to TRBD2. The CDR3 length is 16 residues. V trimming: 7 bases; J trimming: 5 bases; junction bases outside the gene matches: 11. CDR1 is SNHLY and CDR2 is FYNNEI in the germline V gene. CDR3 sequence: CASKTGSGGLTGELFF. The CDR3 nucleotides read TGTGCCAGCAAAACCGGTAGCGGGGGATTGACCGGGGAGCTGTTTTTT.

Concerning this clone itself: Here the CDR3 omits its conserved ending phenylalanine or tryptophan, so a read error is the likely source. V gene TRBV4-2 combines with J gene TRBJ1-2, with TRBD1 identical over 7 bases. V dropped 3 bases and J dropped 4; count of bases not matched to a gene: 5. The CDR3 runs to 14 residues. The germline gives CDR1 LGHNA, CDR2 YNFKEQ. In DNA, the CDR3 is TGTGCCAGCAGCCATGACAGGGTTGGCTATGGCTACACCCTC. This sequence encodes CASSHDRVGYGYTL.

The chain employs TRBV9 and TRBJ2-1; D gene uncertain. This CDR3 region has 13 residues. CDR1 and CDR2 from the germline V gene are SGDLS and YYNGEE. V lost 0 bases and J 5 bases, leaving 6 bases between the germline ends. The CDR3 sequence: CASSVALDNEQFF. The CDR3 DNA reads TGTGCCAGCAGCGTAGCTCTAGACAATGAGCAGTTCTTC.

V usage is TRBV30 and J usage is TRBJ2-3; 9 nucleotides agree with TRBD2. V gave up 2 bases and J gave up 6 bases; unmatched junction bases: 6. This CDR3 has 14 amino acids. From germline, CDR1 is GTSNPN and CDR2 SVGIG (reference sequence). The CDR3 DNA is TGTGCCTGGAGTTCTAGCGGGATATTCGATACGCAGTATTTT. Its translation is CAWSSSGIFDTQYF.

The V gene is TRBV7-9, the J gene TRBJ2-7; D may be TRBD2 (5 bases). The CDR3 has 14 residues. CDR1 and CDR2 from the germline V gene are SEHNR and FQNEAQ (reference sequence). Deletions cut 5 bases from V and 3 bases from J, with 14 bases between. CDR3: CASSHPLTIYEQYF. CDR3 nucleotides: TGTGCCAGCAGCCACCCCTTGACTATCTACGAGCAGTACTTC.

The rearrangement links TRBV6-1 to TRBJ2-5; 10 bases match TRBD1. CDR1 and CDR2 (germline): MNHNS, SASEGT. The CDR3 totals 14 residues. V trimming: 9 bases; J trimming: 3 bases; junction bases outside the gene matches: 7. CDR3 sequence reads: CASQTGTGEETQYF. CDR3 DNA sequence: TGTGCCAGTCAGACGGGGACAGGGGAAGAGACCCAGTACTTC.

The V and J genes are TRBV6-5 and TRBJ2-3; maybe TRBD1 (6 bases). The V end lost 0 bases, the J end lost 7 bases, and 14 bases lay between the germline ends. The CDR3 length is 15 residues. From germline, CDR1 is MNHEY and CDR2 SVGAGI. The CDR3 sequence is CASSYSGDTSYTQYF. CDR3 DNA sequence: TGTGCCAGCAGTTACTCGGGGGACACCTCTTATACGCAGTATTTT.

This chain uses TRBV27 with TRBJ1-1, with D unresolved. V dropped 6 bases and J dropped 7 bases, with 15 bases sitting between them. Germline CDR1 is MNHEY and CDR2 is SMNVEV (reference sequence). This CDR3 region has 13 residues. The CDR3 sequence: CASSINLRGEAFF. Written as DNA, the CDR3 is TGTGCCAGCAGCATAAACCTACGGGGTGAAGCTTTCTTT.

This sequence joins TRBV30 and TRBJ1-4, with a possible D match to TRBD1 (5 bases). Germline CDR1 GTSNPN, CDR2 SVGIG (reference sequence). The ends were cut back, 7 bases at V and 4 bases at J, with 16 bases in the middle. The CDR3 has 14 amino acids. The DNA for the CDR3 is TGTGCCTTGGACACGGATCATGATAATGAAAAACTGTTTTTT. It codes for CALDTDHDNEKLFF.

The chain is built from TRBV6-1 and TRBJ1-2; D possibly corresponds to TRBD1 (5 bases). V shed 0 bases and J shed 4 bases, with 12 bases lying between them. This CDR3 has 15 amino acids. Germline-derived CDR1 and CDR2 are MNHNS and SASEGT. The CDR3 reads CASSEAGRDRYGYTF. The CDR3 coding sequence is TGTGCCAGCAGTGAAGCGGGGAGGGACCGCTATGGCTACACCTTC.

The chain combines TRBV7-9 with TRBJ2-1; 9 positions match TRBD2. Trimming at V came to 5 bases and at J to 4 bases, leaving 12 bases not matched to a gene. The length of the CDR3 is 17 residues. Germline values: CDR1 SEHNR, CDR2 FQNEAQ (reference sequence). The CDR3: CASSPKLRTSVYNEQFF. The CDR3 DNA sequence: TGTGCCAGCAGCCCCAAATTAAGGACTAGCGTTTACAATGAGCAGTTCTTC.

J is TRBJ1-4 and V is TRBV2, with D possibly TRBD1 on 6 matching bases. V lost 2 bases to trimming and J lost 7 bases, with 14 bases between them. CDR1 and CDR2 from the germline V gene are SNHLY and FYNNEI. The CDR3 runs 15 residues. The CDR3 bases are TGTGCCAGCAGTGAACTGGGGGGCGATAGTGAAAAACTGTTTTTT. This encodes CASSELGGDSEKLFF.

The V and J genes are TRBV11-2 and TRBJ2-3, with 7 positions matching TRBD1. The CDR3 runs 15 residues. After removal of 5 bases from V and 5 bases from J, the junction contained 10 bases not matched to a gene. Per germline, CDR1 SGHAT and CDR2 FQNNGV. CDR3 bases: TGTGCCAGCAGCCCCCAGGGCTACAGGGGAGATACGCAGTATTTT. Protein: CASSPQGYRGDTQYF.

Worth noting for this clone: No conserved phenylalanine or tryptophan is present at the end of the CDR3, so a read error is the likely explanation. The chain's CDR3 is CASSQGWGSGENYEQYL. DNA for the CDR3: TGTGCCAGCAGCCAAGGGTGGGGGAGCGGAGAGAACTACGAGCAGTACCTC. This chain joins TRBV14 and TRBJ2-7; D tentatively reads TRBD1 or TRBD2 (5 bases each). The V and J ends lost 1 base and 3 bases respectively, with 19 bases between them. The CDR3 has 17 residues. Germline V gene data show CDR1 as SGHDN and CDR2 as FVKESK.

The chain employs TRBV6-5 and TRBJ2-7; no clear D gene. CDR1 is MNHEY, CDR2 SVGAGI, per germline. This CDR3 has 12 residues. The ends were cut back, 8 bases at V and 2 bases at J, with 10 bases in the middle. Here the CDR3 DNA reads TGTGCCAGCCGGACGGCCGCCTACGAGCAGTACTTC. Protein: CASRTAAYEQYF.

The J gene is TRBJ2-7, the V gene TRBV6-1; 9 nucleotides match TRBD2. V trimming: 4 bases; J trimming: 1 base; junction bases outside the gene matches: 5. The V gene's germline CDR1 is MNHNS and CDR2 SASEGT. The CDR3 extends over 15 amino acids. CDR3 DNA: TGTGCCAGCAGTGGTCTACTAGCGGGTTCCTACGAGCAGTACTTC. The encoded protein is CASSGLLAGSYEQYF.

V usage is TRBV5-1 and J usage is TRBJ1-3; 11 nucleotides match TRBD1. The CDR3 totals 17 residues. The germline gives CDR1 SGHRS, CDR2 YFSETQ. The V gene end was trimmed by 4 bases and the J gene end by 0 bases; junction bases not matched to a gene: 6. The CDR3 DNA follows: TGCGCCAGCAGCCCCGGGACAGGGGGAACCTCTGGAAACACCATATATTTT. Its translation is CASSPGTGGTSGNTIYF.

V usage is TRBV5-4 and J usage is TRBJ2-1; 16 nucleotides match TRBD2. Germline V gives CDR1 SGHNT, CDR2 YYREEE (reference sequence). V trimming: 0 bases; J trimming: 12 bases; junction bases outside the gene matches: 6. This CDR3 comprises 16 residues. The CDR3 nucleotides are TGTGCCAGCAGCTTGGCCGGGACTAGCGGGGGGGCCGGGCAGTTCTTC. As protein: CASSLAGTSGGAGQFF.

The chain links TRBV4-3 to TRBJ1-6, with D possibly TRBD1 on 6 matching bases. The ends were cut back, 3 bases at V and 8 bases at J, with 20 bases in the middle. This CDR3 region has 17 residues. Per germline, CDR1 LGHNA and CDR2 YSLEER. The CDR3 DNA follows: TGCGCCAGCAGCCAGGGGGGGGCCTTAAATAGTGATTCACCCCTCCACTTT. Its translation is CASSQGGALNSDSPLHF.

The CDR3 DNA sequence: TGTGCCAGCAGTTCCCAGGCCAAGGGGTCGGTGAGCGGTGAAGCTTTCTTT. This encodes CASSSQAKGSVSGEAFF. This chain uses TRBV27 with TRBJ1-1, with a tentative D call TRBD1 (5 bases). The germline V gene encodes CDR1 MNHEY and CDR2 SMNVEV (reference sequence). The V end lost 4 bases, the J end lost 7 bases, and 25 bases lay between the germline ends. The CDR3 is 17 residues long.

The chain is built from TRBV7-9 and TRBJ2-3, with unresolved D. With 5 bases removed from V and 0 bases from J, the gap between germline ends came to 15 bases. This CDR3 spans 16 amino acids. Germline-derived CDR1 and CDR2 are SEHNR and FQNEAQ (reference sequence). The CDR3 sequence: CASSPRPISSTDTQYF. CDR3 bases: TGTGCCAGCAGCCCCAGACCAATCTCTAGCACAGATACGCAGTATTTT. Filled out from reference TRBV7-9 and TRBJ2-3, the complete variable domain reads DTGVSQNPRHKITKRGQNVTFRCDPISEHNRLYWYRQTLGQGPEFLTYFQNEAQLEKSRLLSDRFSAERPKGSFSTLEIQRTEQGDSAMYLCASSPRPISSTDTQYFGPGTRLTVL.

The chain carries TRBV5-1 and TRBJ1-2, with 10 bases that match TRBD1. The CDR3 covers 19 residues. CDR1 and CDR2 (germline): SGHRS, YFSETQ. The V and J ends lost 0 bases and 3 bases, in that order; junction bases with no gene match: 14. CDR3 DNA: TGCGCCAGCAGCTTGGGCCCCCGGACAGGGGGTGGGGGCGACTATGGCTACACCTTC. Protein: CASSLGPRTGGGGDYGYTF.

This chain links TRBV5-1 with TRBJ2-7; D call uncertain. From germline, CDR1 is SGHRS and CDR2 YFSETQ. V lost 1 base to trimming and J lost 1 base, with 6 bases between them. This CDR3 comprises 13 residues. The CDR3 bases are TGCGCCAGCAGCTTGACGTTGTCCTACGAGCAGTACTTC. Encoded protein: CASSLTLSYEQYF.